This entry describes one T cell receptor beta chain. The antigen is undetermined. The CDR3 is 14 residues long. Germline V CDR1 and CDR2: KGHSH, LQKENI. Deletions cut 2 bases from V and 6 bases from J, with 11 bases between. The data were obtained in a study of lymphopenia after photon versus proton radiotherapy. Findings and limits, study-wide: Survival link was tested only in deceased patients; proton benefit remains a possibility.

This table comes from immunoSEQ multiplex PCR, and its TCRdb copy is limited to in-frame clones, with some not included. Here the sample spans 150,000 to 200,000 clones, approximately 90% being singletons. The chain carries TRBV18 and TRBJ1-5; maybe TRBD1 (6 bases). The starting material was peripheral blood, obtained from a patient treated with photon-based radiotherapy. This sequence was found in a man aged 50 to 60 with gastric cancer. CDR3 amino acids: CASSPSRGGQPQHF. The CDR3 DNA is TGTGCCAGCTCACCAAGCAGGGGAGGTCAGCCCCAGCATTTT.